A selection of T cell receptor beta chains follows, all from one sample in a study of OX40 agonist ivuxolimab in advanced cancers. The data were produced by immunoSEQ multiplex PCR, yet TCRdb's version contains in-frame clones alone and is incomplete. Here the sample spans under 150,000 clones, roughly nine tenths being singletons. This specimen was CD4+ or CD8+ T cells sorted from blood, taken in a trial of the OX40 agonist ivuxolimab. All receptors come from an adult with an advanced solid tumor such as melanoma, head and neck, liver or kidney cancer. Both conserved end residues are part of each CDR3. Each record gives: clone size, V gene, CDR3 protein. Size tells how often a clone was seen (once, few, many) or the class of an expanded clone, and some rows leave it out.

clone_size: once; v_call: TRBV7-3; cdr3_aa: CASSLTRGNEQFF
clone_size: NA; v_call: TRBV18; cdr3_aa: CASSNRGDTQYF
clone_size: NA; v_call: TRBV5-8; cdr3_aa: CASSFLAGGRDEQYF
clone_size: NA; v_call: TRBV6-5; cdr3_aa: CASSYLLSYEQYF
clone_size: once; v_call: TRBV7-2; cdr3_aa: CASSLVSGYSTGELFF
clone_size: NA; v_call: TRBV6-5; cdr3_aa: CASSPRNRDQPQHF
clone_size: NA; v_call: TRBV6-5; cdr3_aa: CASTSRTGPNTEAFF
clone_size: NA; v_call: TRBV11-3; cdr3_aa: CASSERNRLAADGELFF
clone_size: NA; v_call: TRBV19; cdr3_aa: CASRLTRAGELFF
clone_size: NA; v_call: TRBV5-4; cdr3_aa: CASSPGQGRSGTGELFF
clone_size: NA; v_call: TRBV28; cdr3_aa: CASSLAELEAFF
clone_size: NA; v_call: TRBV28; cdr3_aa: CASSLYPTVMNTEAFF
clone_size: NA; v_call: TRBV6-1; cdr3_aa: CASSVEGVNQPQHF
clone_size: NA; v_call: TRBV19; cdr3_aa: CASRQDRTGYTF
clone_size: NA; v_call: TRBV4-3; cdr3_aa: CASSQDTYEQYF
clone_size: few; v_call: TRBV30; cdr3_aa: CAWSDETQYF
clone_size: NA; v_call: TRBV7-3; cdr3_aa: CASSFGQGAGGYTF
clone_size: NA; v_call: TRBV4-3; cdr3_aa: CASSWDRMNTEAFF
clone_size: NA; v_call: TRBV6-5; cdr3_aa: CASSYSLAGVAYEQYF
clone_size: few; v_call: TRBV15; cdr3_aa: CATSTEAGGEQYF
clone_size: NA; v_call: TRBV28; cdr3_aa: CTSSSYYEQYF
clone_size: NA; v_call: TRBV7-9; cdr3_aa: CASSSFAGEANYGYTF
clone_size: NA; v_call: TRBV18; cdr3_aa: CASSPDRNYGYTF
clone_size: NA; v_call: TRBV11-2; cdr3_aa: CASTRSYNEQFF
clone_size: NA; v_call: TRBV6-6; cdr3_aa: CASSYLGGISTDTQYF
clone_size: NA; v_call: TRBV28; cdr3_aa: CASKRTGSSGYTF
clone_size: few; v_call: TRBV4-1; cdr3_aa: CASSQVNFLGRDSYEQYF
clone_size: NA; v_call: TRBV21-1; cdr3_aa: CASPQGEAGNEQFF
clone_size: few; v_call: TRBV5-4; cdr3_aa: CASSPLAGGPGTDTQYF
clone_size: NA; v_call: TRBV5-1; cdr3_aa: CASSSGQAPSYEQYF
clone_size: once; v_call: TRBV9; cdr3_aa: CASSRQMAGGSGAGELFF
clone_size: NA; v_call: TRBV5-1; cdr3_aa: CASSLVRQGLLYSPLHF
clone_size: NA; v_call: TRBV30; cdr3_aa: CAWSRQGGNTIYF
clone_size: NA; v_call: TRBV10-3; cdr3_aa: CAISGRDRDGYTF
clone_size: NA; v_call: TRBV7-3; cdr3_aa: CASSLRAGGHYNEQFF
clone_size: NA; v_call: TRBV18; cdr3_aa: CASSGTSGSQNTGELFF
clone_size: NA; v_call: TRBV9; cdr3_aa: CASSVGHTTSGNTYEQYF
clone_size: NA; v_call: TRBV7-2; cdr3_aa: CASSPLISGTEAFF
clone_size: once; v_call: TRBV5-1; cdr3_aa: CASSLGLTGGGQPQHF
clone_size: NA; v_call: TRBV19; cdr3_aa: CASRTGDANEKLFF
clone_size: NA; v_call: TRBV29-1; cdr3_aa: CSVEDSTRISYNEQFF
clone_size: NA; v_call: TRBV28; cdr3_aa: CATRDTASYEQYF
clone_size: NA; v_call: TRBV14; cdr3_aa: CASSPYVGLQAYEQYF
clone_size: NA; v_call: TRBV19; cdr3_aa: CASTPTGGFPYNEQFF
clone_size: NA; v_call: TRBV7-9; cdr3_aa: CASSSGTDLNYGYTF
clone_size: NA; v_call: TRBV27; cdr3_aa: CASSFVAGLNTEAFF
clone_size: NA; v_call: TRBV5-1; cdr3_aa: CASSGIPGLLNTEAFF
clone_size: NA; v_call: TRBV30; cdr3_aa: CAWSVSTREAFF
clone_size: once; v_call: TRBV7-2; cdr3_aa: CASSLQALSNTGELFF
clone_size: NA; v_call: TRBV7-2; cdr3_aa: CASRWTGETEAFF
clone_size: NA; v_call: TRBV6-5; cdr3_aa: CASRKDRSITEAFF
clone_size: NA; v_call: TRBV18; cdr3_aa: CASSQGRGDQPQHF
clone_size: NA; v_call: TRBV27; cdr3_aa: CASRLGTVPYNEQFF
clone_size: few; v_call: TRBV7-9; cdr3_aa: CASVGLAYQETQYF
clone_size: few; v_call: TRBV14; cdr3_aa: CASSQGSITSRNTGELFF